This TCR beta chain was sequenced during a study of T cells in Graves' hyperthyroidism and ophthalmopathy. The TCR beta CDR3 regions underwent amplification using RNA transcripts as the source. Carried out on the TCR CDR3, a first-round RT-PCR used the HTBI primer set. TCRdb re-called the multiplex PCR reads with MiXCR, one entry per CDR3 protein. The sample shows a few hundred thousand distinct CDR3 sequences, more than 45% of them seen only once. The CDR3 has 14 amino acids. CDR1 SQVTM and CDR2 ANQGSEA come from the germline V gene. Hyperthyroidism was newly diagnosed in patients aged 18 to 65 (duration under 2 months). Any patient presenting with uncontrolled infection, other autoimmune disease, pregnancy or lactation was left out. As to this clonotype: Its target is unknown. Germline is not matched at one junction end, which may reflect a read error.

General study results and limits: In blood, most of the thyroid clonotypes expanded above 0.001 were also present. Stable hyperthyroidism was told apart from ophthalmopathy by a model built on 13 V-J features.

The rearrangement links TRBV29-1 to TRBJ1-1, with D perhaps matching TRBD1 (6 bases). This sequence was found in a woman aged 18-35 years with Graves' hyperthyroidism. The specimen sequenced was peripheral blood or thyroid tissue (not recorded which). The CDR3 loop is CSVQARGWDAEASF. The DNA of the CDR3 is TGCAGCGTTCAGGCCAGGGGTTGGGACGCTGAAGCTTCCTTT.